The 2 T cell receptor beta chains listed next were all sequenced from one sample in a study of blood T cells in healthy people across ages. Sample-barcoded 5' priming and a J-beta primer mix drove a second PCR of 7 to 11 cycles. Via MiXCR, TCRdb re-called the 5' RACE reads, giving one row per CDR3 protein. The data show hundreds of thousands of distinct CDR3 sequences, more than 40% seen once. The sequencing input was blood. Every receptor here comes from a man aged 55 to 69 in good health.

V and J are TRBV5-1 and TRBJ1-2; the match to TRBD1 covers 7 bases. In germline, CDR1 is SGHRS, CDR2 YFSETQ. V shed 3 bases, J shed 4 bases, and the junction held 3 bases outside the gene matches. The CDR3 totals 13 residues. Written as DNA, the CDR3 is TGCGCCAGCAGCTGGGACAGTGTCTATGGCTACACCTTC. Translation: CASSWDSVYGYTF.

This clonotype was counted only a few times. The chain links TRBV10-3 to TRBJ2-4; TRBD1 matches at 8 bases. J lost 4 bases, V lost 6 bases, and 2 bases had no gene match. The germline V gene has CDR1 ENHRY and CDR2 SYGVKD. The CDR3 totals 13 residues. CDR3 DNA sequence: TGTGCCATCAGGGGACAGGAGAAAAACATTCAGTACTTC. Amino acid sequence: CAIRGQEKNIQYF.